The 10 T cell receptor beta chains in this list originate from one sample, sequenced in a study of cytomegalovirus exposure and HLA in healthy donors. PCR involved 60 Vbeta and 13 Jbeta primers. This table comes from immunoSEQ multiplex PCR, and its TCRdb copy is limited to in-frame clones, with some not included. The repertoire consists of around 120,000 clones, with about three quarters occurring once and the leading ten covering approximately 30%. Sequences were obtained from PBMCs. Receptor source: a man in his sixties in good health and CMV-seropositive.

Turning to this clone: In the same sample, other DNA sequences code for this CDR3. J is TRBJ1-1 and V is TRBV9, with 8 bases lining up with TRBD1. This CDR3 comprises 14 residues. The J segment lost 1 base and the V segment lost 1 base, leaving 0 bases of the junction unmatched. Per germline, CDR1 SGDLS and CDR2 YYNGEE. In DNA, the CDR3 is TGTGCCAGCAGCGTAACAGGGGGGAACACTGAAGCTTTCTTT. Its protein product is CASSVTGGNTEAFF.

The chain recombines TRBV19 with TRBJ2-7; 9 nucleotides align to TRBD1. Germline CDR1 LNHDA, CDR2 SQIVND (reference sequence). The CDR3 spans 15 residues. The V and J ends lost 6 bases and 5 bases, in that order; junction bases with no gene match: 11. CDR3: CASRGGLGQGDEQYF. The CDR3 region has the DNA TGTGCCAGTAGGGGAGGGTTGGGACAGGGTGACGAGCAGTACTTC.

The chain recombines TRBV6-1 with TRBJ1-2; D not resolved. V lost 6 bases to trimming and J lost 2 bases, with 7 bases between them. CDR1 and CDR2 from the germline V gene are MNHNS and SASEGT. This CDR3 region has 12 residues. CDR3 nucleotides: TGTGCCAGCAGGGCCACCAACTATGGCTACACCTTC. It translates to CASRATNYGYTF.

The V gene is TRBV10-3, the J gene TRBJ2-7, with 11 bases lining up with TRBD1. The V gene's germline CDR1 is ENHRY and CDR2 SYGVKD. CDR3 length: 14 residues. V shed 4 bases, J shed 5 bases, and the junction held 4 bases outside the gene matches. CDR3 amino acids: CAISGGTGGDEQYF. DNA for the CDR3: TGTGCCATCAGTGGCGGGACAGGGGGGGACGAGCAGTACTTC.

This clone was picked up one time. This rearrangement joins TRBV19 to TRBJ1-5; D not certain. The V end lost 1 base, the J end lost 7 bases, and 8 bases lay between the germline ends. Germline loops: CDR1 LNHDA, CDR2 SQIVND (reference sequence). The CDR3 consists of 13 residues. CDR3 amino acids: CASSIGDRQPQHF. CDR3 in DNA: TGTGCCAGTAGTATAGGAGATCGGCAGCCCCAGCATTTT.

CDR3 protein: CASSFRVQGKNTEAFF. CDR3 coding DNA: TGTGCCAGCAGTTTTCGAGTACAGGGGAAGAACACTGAAGCTTTCTTT. V is TRBV7-9 and J is TRBJ1-1; 7 positions agree with TRBD1. Germline CDR1 reads SEHNR; CDR2 reads FQNEAQ (reference sequence). The CDR3 spans 16 residues. Losses at the gene ends were 6 bases for V and 1 base for J; bases not matched to a gene: 11.

This clone was observed a single time. The chain employs TRBV30 and TRBJ1-2; TRBD1 matches at 9 bases. CDR1 is GTSNPN and CDR2 is SVGIG in the germline V gene (reference sequence). V dropped 1 base and J dropped 7; count of bases not matched to a gene: 4. This CDR3 comprises 13 residues. The CDR3 spells CAWSGTGDRGYTF. The CDR3 DNA follows: TGTGCCTGGAGTGGGACAGGGGATCGTGGCTACACCTTC.

The J gene is TRBJ1-3, the V gene TRBV30; 8 bases are a match to TRBD1. The CDR3 is 14 residues long. In germline, CDR1 is GTSNPN, CDR2 SVGIG (reference sequence). The V gene end was trimmed by 1 base and the J gene end by 3 bases; junction bases not matched to a gene: 2. This CDR3 is CAWSEDRVGNTIYF. CDR3 coding DNA: TGTGCCTGGAGTGAGGACAGGGTTGGAAACACCATATATTTT. Full variable domain (rest looked up from reference TRBV30 and TRBJ1-3): SQTIHQWPATLVQPVGSPLSLECTVEGTSNPNLYWYRQAAGRGLQLLFYSVGIGQISSEVPQNLSASRPQDRQFILSSKKLLLSDSGFYLCAWSEDRVGNTIYFGEGSWLTVV.

This chain uses TRBV6-1 with TRBJ1-2; 7 bases line up with TRBD1. There are 13 residues in the CDR3. V was pared by 4 bases and J by 6 bases, with 5 bases of the junction left unmatched. Germline lookup yields CDR1 MNHNS and CDR2 SASEGT. CDR3 loop: CASSGQGRDGYTF. DNA of the CDR3: TGTGCCAGCAGTGGACAGGGAAGGGATGGCTACACCTTC.

The table lists this clone with a count of one. The genes are TRBV5-1 and TRBJ1-2; 10 positions match TRBD1. The CDR3 runs to 15 residues. J gave up 5 bases and V 1 base, and 5 bases lay outside the gene matches. The germline V gene has CDR1 SGHRS and CDR2 YFSETQ. CDR3 loop: CASSLSGTGDYGYTF. The CDR3 nucleotides are TGCGCCAGCAGCTTGTCCGGGACAGGGGATTATGGCTACACCTTC.